This T cell receptor beta chain comes out of a study of breast tumors, draining lymph nodes, adjacent tissues (TCRdb year 2016). Regarding the research as a whole: The study compared TCR beta repertoires across tumor, adjacent nontumor tissue and axillary lymph nodes from breast cancer patients. In human breast cancer, the study set out to evaluate how tumor, surrounding tissue and draining lymph node repertoires relate to one another and whether T cells may move between these sites. The paper as a whole reports these results and caveats: The conclusion that tumor T cells originate in lymph nodes was framed as consistent with a hypothesis rather than directly demonstrated. Tumor T-cell repertoires showed less diversity than lymph node repertoires and more diversity than nontumor tissue repertoires, and tumor T-cell repertoires showed preferential V and J gene usage. A scenario in which most tumor T cells derive from the lymph node and then expand within tumor tissue was judged to be consistent with the data. In luminal-like breast cancer, tumor and nontumor tissue repertoires resembled each other significantly more than in basal-like breast cancer.

The axillary draining lymph nodes of breast cancer patients were the source of the lymph node samples. The cysteine opens and the phenylalanine closes a CDR3 of 14 amino acids. Only the CDR3 region is kept as DNA, spanning 42 bases read in frame from base 1. V was cut back by 4 bases and J by 5 bases, leaving a gap of 15 bases between them. The germline V gene encodes CDR1 MNHNY and CDR2 SVGAGI (reference sequence). The sample was run on an Illumina HiSeq 2000. TCR beta chain libraries were generated by multiplex PCR amplification. The amplified TCR beta chain products were analyzed by high-throughput sequencing. Starting from the raw public reads, TCRdb applied fastp trimming at Q25, assembled clones with MiXCR and retained in-frame beta chains. CDR3 protein sequences are deduplicated, and each keeps its most common genes and DNA. The sample has a few hundred thousand distinct CDR3 sequences on record, less than 40% of them singletons. Approximately 3.7% of the sample belongs to the ten largest clones.

This clonotype was observed at least ten times. Its antigen specificity is not known. Base qualities were left out, and no much larger clone turns up one base away. The TCR was taken from a female donor with breast cancer. Some clones in this sample may be carry-over from other donors' samples. Sequencing was carried out using axillary lymph node tissue. The V and J segments used are TRBV6-6 and TRBJ2-7; matching of 5 bases hints at TRBD2 as the D gene. The CDR3 protein sequence reads: CASSSRRGNHEQYF. DNA sequence: TGTGCCAGCAGTTCCCGACGGGGTAACCACGAGCAGTACTTC.